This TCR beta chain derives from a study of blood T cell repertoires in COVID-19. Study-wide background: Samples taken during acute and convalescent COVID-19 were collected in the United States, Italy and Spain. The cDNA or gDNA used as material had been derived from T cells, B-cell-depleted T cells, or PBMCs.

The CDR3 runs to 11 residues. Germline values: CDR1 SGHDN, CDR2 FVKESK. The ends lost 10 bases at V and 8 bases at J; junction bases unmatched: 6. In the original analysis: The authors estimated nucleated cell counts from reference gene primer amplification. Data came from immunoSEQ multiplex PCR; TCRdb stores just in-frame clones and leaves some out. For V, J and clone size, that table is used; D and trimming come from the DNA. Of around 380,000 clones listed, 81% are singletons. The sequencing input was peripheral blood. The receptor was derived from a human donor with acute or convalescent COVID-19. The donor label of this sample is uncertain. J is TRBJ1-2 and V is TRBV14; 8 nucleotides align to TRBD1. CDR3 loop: CAIGQGRGYTF. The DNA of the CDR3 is TGTGCCATAGGACAGGGCCGGGGCTACACCTTC.